The rows below give T cell receptor beta chains drawn from one sample of a study of T-cell reconstitution after alpha-beta-depleted transplantation in children. TCRdb passed the PCR reads through MiXCR, listing each CDR3 protein once. The repertoire includes 45,000 to 70,000 distinct CDR3 sequences, 44% of them detected once, and about 98% sits in the top ten. The material sequenced was PBMCs, mostly from graft donor cells, taken 360 days after TCRalphabeta/CD19-depleted stem cell transplant. These receptors all come from a male patient between 5 and 17 years old who had a stem cell transplant for acute lymphoblastic leukemia, so the T cells may come from the graft donor. CDR3s include the opening cysteine and the closing phenylalanine or tryptophan. A D gene is named only where the DNA matches it firmly. Clone size appears in some rows only: once, few, many, or a class for an expanded clone.

TRBD1	few	TRBV11-2	TRBJ2-5	TGTGCCAGCAGCTTGGGACAGGGGTTGGAAGAGACCCAGTACTTC	CASSLGQGLEETQYF
TRBD1	.	TRBV4-2	TRBJ1-2	TGTGCCAGCAGCCAGGGCTCGGGACAGGGGTATCCTGGCTACACCTTC	CASSQGSGQGYPGYTF
.	.	TRBV11-2	TRBJ2-1	TGTGCCAGCAGCTTAACGGGGGCCGCTAGCTCCTACAATGAGCAGTTCTTC	CASSLTGAASSYNEQFF
.	.	TRBV21-1	TRBJ2-3	TGTGCCACCGACCGGGACCACAGCACAGATACGCAGTATTTT	CATDRDHSTDTQYF
TRBD1	few	TRBV28	TRBJ2-7	TGTGCCAGCAGCTTAGGACAGGCCACCTACGAGCAGTACTTC	CASSLGQATYEQYF
.	few	TRBV27	TRBJ2-7	TGTGCCAGCAGTTTGGGGGTCTGGGGGAGCGAGCAGTACTTC	CASSLGVWGSEQYF
.	.	TRBV19	TRBJ2-1	TGTGCCAGTAGTATAGCTCTGGGACGCAACAATGAGCAGTTCTTC	CASSIALGRNNEQFF
.	.	TRBV9	TRBJ2-1	TGTGCCAGCAGCGTAGGGCAGGGGGGGTACAATGAGCAGTTCTTC	CASSVGQGGYNEQFF
.	.	TRBV5-1	TRBJ2-7	TGCGCCAGCAGCTTAGGACGCGCCGGGCGGGAGCAGTACTTC	CASSLGRAGREQYF
.	.	TRBV12-3/TRBV12-4	TRBJ2-3	TGTGCCAGCAGTTTAAAGGTAGATACGCAGTATTTT	CASSLKVDTQYF
.	.	TRBV7-2	TRBJ2-7	TGTGCCAGCAGCTTAAATTTCTACGAGCAGTACTTC	CASSLNFYEQYF
TRBD2	.	TRBV3-1	TRBJ2-5	TGTGCCAGCAGCCAAGATCGAGGACTAGCGGGGGGGCGCCAAGAGACCCAGTACTTC	CASSQDRGLAGGRQETQYF
.	.	TRBV5-1	TRBJ2-3	TGCGCCAGCAGCCCACTCGCTAGCACAGATACGCAGTATTTT	CASSPLASTDTQYF
.	.	TRBV12-3/TRBV12-4	TRBJ1-1	TGTGCCAGCAGCCTACCCGACAGTACCATGAACACTGAAGCTTTCTTT	CASSLPDSTMNTEAFF
TRBD1	.	TRBV28	TRBJ2-7	TGTGCCAGCAGTTTCCTGCCACAGGGGGCGTCTTACGAGCAGTACTTC	CASSFLPQGASYEQYF
TRBD2	few	TRBV11-2	TRBJ2-2	TGTGCCAGCACCAAGACTAGCGGCCCGAACACCGGGGAGCTGTTTTTT	CASTKTSGPNTGELFF
.	.	TRBV21-1	TRBJ1-1	TGTGCCAGCAGCAAAGCGGCAGGGAATAAAGCTTTCTTT	CASSKAAGNKAFF
.	.	TRBV29-1	TRBJ2-3	TGCAGCGTTCGGGGGCACCTAGATACGCAGTATTTT	CSVRGHLDTQYF
TRBD2	.	TRBV5-1	TRBJ2-3	TGCGCCAGCAGCTTGGTCCCCCTTCTAGCGGGAGGGAGCACAGATACGCAGTATTTT	CASSLVPLLAGGSTDTQYF